This TCR beta chain originates from a study of vaccination and CD4 T cells after COVID-19. Sample treatment: approximately 11-day PBMC culture with coronavirus spike peptide pools or control peptides (ViraFEST assay). Sequenced with the Oncomine TCR Beta short-read assay was DNA taken from cultured CD4+ T cells. Each CDR3 protein is one row after TCRdb ran MiXCR on the PCR reads. The sample has about 15,000 distinct CDR3 sequences, around 47% seen once. After removal of 3 bases from V and 7 bases from J, the junction contained 2 bases not matched to a gene. CDR1 and CDR2 from the germline V gene are LNHDA and SQIVND (reference sequence). There are 12 residues in the CDR3. For this clonotype: Its antigen is not identified.

The chain carries TRBV19 and TRBJ2-7; 8 nucleotides align to TRBD1. This specimen consisted of CD4+ T cells from blood, cultured in vitro, obtained before SARS-CoV-2 vaccination. This clonotype originated in a human donor who had recovered from COVID-19. CDR3 bases: TGTGCCAGTAGTATCCGGACAGGGGAGCAGTACTTC. Amino acids: CASSIRTGEQYF.